This T cell receptor beta chain comes out of a study of blood T cell repertoires in COVID-19. Measured with immunoSEQ multiplex PCR; TCRdb has only the in-frame clones, and not every one. The sample shows approximately 220,000 clones, approximately 88% of them seen only once. Recruits, aged roughly 18 to 90 years, lived in under 25 US areas. V lost 0 bases and J 2 bases, leaving 9 bases between the germline ends. The CDR3 has 15 residues. From germline, CDR1 is KGHSH and CDR2 LQKENI. The chain employs TRBV18 and TRBJ2-3; D is ambiguous. This TCR derives from a woman in her twenties or thirties with acute COVID-19. The sequenced sample consisted of PBMCs or T cells enriched from blood (not recorded which). CDR3 DNA: TGTGCCAGCTCACCACCATCAGGAAACACAGATACGCAGTATTTT. Its protein product is CASSPPSGNTDTQYF.